This TCR beta chain was recovered during a study of T cells in women clearing cervical HPV infection. As for the study in general: Case blood was drawn a median approximately 150 days after lesion detection. Study-level results: CIN3+ cases had significantly higher TCR richness than controls; evenness did not differ. Timing of associations relative to infection is unclear; T-cell subsets were not isolated.

Method: immunoSEQ multiplex PCR; TCRdb's copy keeps in-frame clones and lacks some. This sample's table reports under 50,000 clones. This CDR3 comprises 12 residues. The ends were cut back, 3 bases at V and 7 bases at J, with 7 bases in the middle. The germline V gene encodes CDR1 LNHDA and CDR2 SQIVND (reference sequence). In regard to this clone: The antigen is unknown. The missing CDR3 end, 3 residues past where the read stops, is filled in from the germline J gene.

The receptor was isolated from a woman aged 18 to 75 with a cervical HPV16 infection that either progressed to CIN3+ or cleared (not recorded which). The V call is TRBV19, the J call TRBJ2-1; D ambiguous. Specimen: blood buffy coat. The part of the CDR3 DNA that was read is TGTGCCAGTAGTATCAGGCCTAATGAG. This encodes CASSIRPNE. The whole CDR3 reads CASSIRPNEQFF. Variable domain in full (rest from reference TRBV19 and TRBJ2-1): DGGITQSPKYLFRKEGQNVTLSCEQNLNHDAMYWYRQDPGQGLRLIYYSQIVNDFQKGDIAEGYSVSREKKESFPLTVTSAQKNPTAFYLCASSIRPNEQFFGPGTRLTVL.